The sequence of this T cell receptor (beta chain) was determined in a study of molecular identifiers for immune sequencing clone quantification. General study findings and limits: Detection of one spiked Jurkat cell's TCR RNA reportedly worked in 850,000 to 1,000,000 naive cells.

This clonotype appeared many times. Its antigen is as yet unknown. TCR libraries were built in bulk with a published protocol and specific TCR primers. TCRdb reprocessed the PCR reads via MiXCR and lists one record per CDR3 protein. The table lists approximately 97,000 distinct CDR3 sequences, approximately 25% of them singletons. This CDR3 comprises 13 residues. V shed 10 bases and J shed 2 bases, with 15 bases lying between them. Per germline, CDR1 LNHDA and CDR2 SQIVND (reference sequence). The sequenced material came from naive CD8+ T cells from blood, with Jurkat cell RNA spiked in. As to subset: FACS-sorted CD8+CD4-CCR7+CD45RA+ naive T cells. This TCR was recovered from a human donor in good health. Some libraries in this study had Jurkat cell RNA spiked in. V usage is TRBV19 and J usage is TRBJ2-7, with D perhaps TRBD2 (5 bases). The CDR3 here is CATSPGITYEQYF. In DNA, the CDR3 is TGTGCCACCTCCCCGGGGATAACCTACGAGCAGTACTTC.